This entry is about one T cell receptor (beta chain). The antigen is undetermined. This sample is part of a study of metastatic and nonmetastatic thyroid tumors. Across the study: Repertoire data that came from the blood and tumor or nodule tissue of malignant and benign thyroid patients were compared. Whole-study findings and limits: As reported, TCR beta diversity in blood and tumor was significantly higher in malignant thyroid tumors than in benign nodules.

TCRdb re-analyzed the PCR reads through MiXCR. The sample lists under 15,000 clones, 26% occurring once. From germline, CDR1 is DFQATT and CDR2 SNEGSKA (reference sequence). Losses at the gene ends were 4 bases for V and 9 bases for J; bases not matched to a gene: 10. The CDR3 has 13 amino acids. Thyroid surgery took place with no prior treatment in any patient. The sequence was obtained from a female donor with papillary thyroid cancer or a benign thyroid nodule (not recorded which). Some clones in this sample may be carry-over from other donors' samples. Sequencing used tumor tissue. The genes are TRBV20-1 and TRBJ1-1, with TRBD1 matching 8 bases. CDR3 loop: CSAISRQGRQAFF. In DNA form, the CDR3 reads TGCAGTGCTATCTCGAGACAGGGGAGGCAAGCTTTCTTT.